This TCR beta chain appears in the sequencing data of a study of T cells in localized non-small cell lung cancer. Clones were read by immunoSEQ multiplex PCR, and TCRdb kept only the in-frame ones, dropping some. The table shows 20,000 to 25,000 clones, with 70% to 90% occurring only once. V lost 4 bases, J lost 0 bases, and 16 bases lay in between. The CDR3 is 17 amino acids. Turning to this clone: Its antigen is as yet unknown.

Study results and limitations: Uninvolved adjacent lung showed higher T cell clonality than tumor. Across samples, adjacent lung featured a median roughly 61 of the top 100 tumor clones. A raised T cell density in blood coincided with lengthier overall survival. One tumor region alone was sequenced, and heterogeneity therefore remains possible.

The source is a woman between 35 and 75 years old with stage II squamous cell lung carcinoma. The V and J genes are TRBV23-1 and TRBJ1-5; TRBD1 might be the D (6 bases). TRBV23-1 is assigned to the ORF class and has an uncertain function. Here the sequenced sample was PBMCs, taken before any cancer treatment. CDR3 amino acids: CASSPIGGEYSNQPQHF. The CDR3 DNA is TGCGCCAGCAGTCCCATAGGGGGAGAATATAGCAATCAGCCCCAGCATTTT.